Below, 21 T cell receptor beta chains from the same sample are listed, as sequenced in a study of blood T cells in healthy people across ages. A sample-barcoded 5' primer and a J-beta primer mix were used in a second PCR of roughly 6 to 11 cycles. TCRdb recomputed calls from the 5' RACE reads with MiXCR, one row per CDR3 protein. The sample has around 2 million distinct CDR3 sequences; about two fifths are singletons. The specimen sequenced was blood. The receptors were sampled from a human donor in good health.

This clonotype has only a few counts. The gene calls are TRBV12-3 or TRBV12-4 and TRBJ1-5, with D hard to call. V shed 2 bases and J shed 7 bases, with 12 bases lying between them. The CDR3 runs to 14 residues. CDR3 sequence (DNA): TGTGCCAGCAGTTTATCGACGGATACGCAGCCCCAGCATTTT. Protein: CASSLSTDTQPQHF.

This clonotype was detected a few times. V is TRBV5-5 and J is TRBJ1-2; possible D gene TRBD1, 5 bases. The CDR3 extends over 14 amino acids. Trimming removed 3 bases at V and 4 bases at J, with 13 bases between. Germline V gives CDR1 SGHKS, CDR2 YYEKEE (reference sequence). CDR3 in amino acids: CASSSDGTSYGYTF. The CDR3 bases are TGTGCCAGCAGCTCGGACGGGACCTCCTATGGCTACACCTTC.

CDR3 protein: CASSGGMSTEAFF. In DNA form, the CDR3 reads TGTGCCAGCAGCGGTGGGATGAGCACTGAAGCTTTCTTT. J is TRBJ1-1 and V is TRBV9; D gene unclear. CDR3 size: 13 residues. The germline V gene encodes CDR1 SGDLS and CDR2 YYNGEE. V gave up 3 bases and J gave up 4 bases, with 10 bases separating them.

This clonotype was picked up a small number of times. The CDR3 nucleotides read TGTGCCAACGACCGGGACAGGGACACAGATACGCAGTATTTT. It translates to CANDRDRDTDTQYF. V usage is TRBV6-4 and J usage is TRBJ2-3, with 9 bases lining up with TRBD1. The V gene end was trimmed by 10 bases and the J gene end by 2 bases; junction bases not matched to a gene: 7. CDR1 is MRHNA, CDR2 SNTAGT, per germline. This CDR3 is built from 14 residues.

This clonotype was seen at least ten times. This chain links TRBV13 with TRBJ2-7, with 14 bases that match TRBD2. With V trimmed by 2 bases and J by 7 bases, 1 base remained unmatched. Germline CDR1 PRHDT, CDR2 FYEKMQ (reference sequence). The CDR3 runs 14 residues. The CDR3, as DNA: TGTGCCAGCAGCTTAAGACTAGCGGGGGGGGAGCAGTACTTC. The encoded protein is CASSLRLAGGEQYF. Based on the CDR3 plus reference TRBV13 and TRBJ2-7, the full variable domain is AAGVIQSPRHLIKEKRETATLKCYPIPRHDTVYWYQQGPGQDPQFLISFYEKMQSDKGSIPDRFSAQQFSDYHSELNMSSLELGDSALYFCASSLRLAGGEQYFGPGTRLTVT.

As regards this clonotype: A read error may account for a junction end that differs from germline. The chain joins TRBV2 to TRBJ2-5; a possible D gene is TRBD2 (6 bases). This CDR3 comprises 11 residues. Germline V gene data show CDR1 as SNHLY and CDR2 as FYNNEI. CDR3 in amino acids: CVSRETSSQYF. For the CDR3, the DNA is TGTGTCAGCAGAGAGACTAGTTCCCAGTACTTC.

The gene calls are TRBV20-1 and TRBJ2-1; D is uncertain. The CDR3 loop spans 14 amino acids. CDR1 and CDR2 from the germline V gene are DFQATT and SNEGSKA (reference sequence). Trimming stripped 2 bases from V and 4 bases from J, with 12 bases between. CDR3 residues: CSARFSSVYNEQFF. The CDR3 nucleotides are TGCAGTGCTAGATTTTCTAGTGTTTACAATGAGCAGTTCTTC.

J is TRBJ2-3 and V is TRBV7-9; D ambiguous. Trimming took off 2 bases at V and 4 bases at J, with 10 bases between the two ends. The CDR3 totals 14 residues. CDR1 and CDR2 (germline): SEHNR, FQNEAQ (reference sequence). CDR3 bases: TGTGCCAGCAGCTTATCCGCAGGCCCAGATACGCAGTATTTT. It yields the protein CASSLSAGPDTQYF.

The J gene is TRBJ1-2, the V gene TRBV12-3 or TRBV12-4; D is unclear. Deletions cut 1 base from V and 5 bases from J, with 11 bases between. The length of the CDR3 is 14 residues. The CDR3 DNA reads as TGTGCCAGCAGTTTAGGACACGTCTCTTATGGCTACACCTTC. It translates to CASSLGHVSYGYTF.

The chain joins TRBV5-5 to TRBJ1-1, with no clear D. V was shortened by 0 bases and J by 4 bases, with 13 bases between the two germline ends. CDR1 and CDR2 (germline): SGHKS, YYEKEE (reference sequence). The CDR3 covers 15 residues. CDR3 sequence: CASSLGDEWGTEAFF. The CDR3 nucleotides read TGTGCCAGCAGCTTGGGTGATGAGTGGGGCACTGAAGCTTTCTTT.

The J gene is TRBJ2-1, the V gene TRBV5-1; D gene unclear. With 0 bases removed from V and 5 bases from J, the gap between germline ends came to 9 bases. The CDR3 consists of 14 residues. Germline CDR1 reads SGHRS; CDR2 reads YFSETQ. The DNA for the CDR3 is TGCGCCAGCAGCTTGGACGGCCTCAACAATGAGCAGTTCTTC. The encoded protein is CASSLDGLNNEQFF.

Written as DNA, the CDR3 is TGTGCCAGCAGGCCGGGACTAGTTCTAGAGACCCAGTACTTC. Translated, it gives CASRPGLVLETQYF. The V call is TRBV2, the J call TRBJ2-5, with 8 bases aligning to TRBD2. CDR3 length equals 14 residues. The ends lost 6 bases at V and 4 bases at J; junction bases unmatched: 7. Germline CDR1 and CDR2: SNHLY and FYNNEI. The full variable domain, rest sourced from reference TRBV2 and TRBJ2-5, is EPEVTQTPSHQVTQMGQEVILRCVPISNHLYFYWYRQILGQKVEFLVSFYNNEISEKSEIFDDQFSVERPDGSNFTLKIRSTKLEDSAMYFCASRPGLVLETQYFGPGTRLLVL.

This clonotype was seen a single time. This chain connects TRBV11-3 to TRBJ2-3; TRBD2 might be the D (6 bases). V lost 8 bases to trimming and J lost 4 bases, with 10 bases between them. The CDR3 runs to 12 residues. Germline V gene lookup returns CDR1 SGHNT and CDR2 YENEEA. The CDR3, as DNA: TGTGCCAGCGGAGGGACGTCAGATACGCAGTATTTT. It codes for CASGGTSDTQYF. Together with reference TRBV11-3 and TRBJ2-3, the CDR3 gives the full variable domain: EAGVVQSPRYKIIEKKQPVAFWCNPISGHNTLYWYLQNLGQGPELLIRYENEEAVDDSQLPKDRFSAERLKGVDSTLKIQPAELGDSAVYLCASGGTSDTQYFGPGTRLTVL.

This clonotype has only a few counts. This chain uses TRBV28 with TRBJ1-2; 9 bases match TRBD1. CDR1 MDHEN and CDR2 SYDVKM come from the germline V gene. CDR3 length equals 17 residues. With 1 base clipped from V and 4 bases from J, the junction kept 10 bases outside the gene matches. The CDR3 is CASSLFAGTGSSYGYTF. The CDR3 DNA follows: TGTGCCAGCAGTTTATTTGCCGGGACAGGGTCAAGCTATGGCTACACCTTC.

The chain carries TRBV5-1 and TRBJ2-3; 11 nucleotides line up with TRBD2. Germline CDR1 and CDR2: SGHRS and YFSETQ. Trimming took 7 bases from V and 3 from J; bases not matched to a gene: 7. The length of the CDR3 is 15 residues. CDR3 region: CASDDPSGGTDTQYF. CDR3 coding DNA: TGCGCCAGCGATGATCCTAGCGGGGGGACAGATACGCAGTATTTT. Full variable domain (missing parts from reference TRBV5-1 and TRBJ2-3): KAGVTQTPRYLIKTRGQQVTLSCSPISGHRSVSWYQQTPGQGLQFLFEYFSETQRNKGNFPGRFSGRQFSNSRSEMNVSTLELGDSALYLCASDDPSGGTDTQYFGPGTRLTVL.

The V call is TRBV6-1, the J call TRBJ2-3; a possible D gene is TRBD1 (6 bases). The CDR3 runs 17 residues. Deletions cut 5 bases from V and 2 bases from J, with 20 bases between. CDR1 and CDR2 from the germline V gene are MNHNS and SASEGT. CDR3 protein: CASSNYPGATITDTQYF. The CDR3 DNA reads TGTGCCAGCAGTAATTACCCAGGGGCCACTATCACAGATACGCAGTATTTT.

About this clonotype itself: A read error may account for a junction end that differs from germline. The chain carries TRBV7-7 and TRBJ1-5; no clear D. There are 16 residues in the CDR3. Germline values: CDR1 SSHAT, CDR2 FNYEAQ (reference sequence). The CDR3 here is CASSFLRRNSNQPQHF. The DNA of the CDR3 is TGTGCTAGCAGCTTTCTCCGACGGAATAGCAATCAGCCCCAGCATTTT.

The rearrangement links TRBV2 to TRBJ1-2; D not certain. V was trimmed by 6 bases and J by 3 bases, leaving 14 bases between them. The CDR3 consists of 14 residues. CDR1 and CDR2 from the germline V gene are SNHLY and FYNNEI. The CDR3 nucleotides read TGTGCCAGCAGATCCTTACTCGGTTACTATGGCTACACCTTC. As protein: CASRSLLGYYGYTF.

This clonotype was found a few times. CDR3 in amino acids: CASSRTGTLSNQPQHF. The DNA for the CDR3 is TGTGCCAGCAGTAGGACAGGGACCCTTAGCAATCAGCCCCAGCATTTT. The chain is built from TRBV2 and TRBJ1-5, with 8 bases identical to TRBD1. From germline, CDR1 is SNHLY and CDR2 FYNNEI. The CDR3 has 16 residues. J gave up 0 bases and V 5 bases, and 6 bases lay outside the gene matches.

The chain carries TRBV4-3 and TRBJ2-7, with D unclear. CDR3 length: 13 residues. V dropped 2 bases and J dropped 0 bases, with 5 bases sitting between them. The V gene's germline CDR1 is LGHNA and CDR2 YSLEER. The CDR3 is CASSQKGSYEQYF. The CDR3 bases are TGCGCCAGCAGCCAAAAGGGCTCCTACGAGCAGTACTTC.

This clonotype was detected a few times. The CDR3 sequence: CASSLTTGQISYEQYF. CDR3 coding DNA: TGTGCCAGCAGCTTAACGACGGGACAGATCAGCTACGAGCAGTACTTC. The J gene is TRBJ2-7, the V gene TRBV7-2; 7 bases match TRBD1. The V gene end was trimmed by 2 bases and the J gene end by 3 bases; junction bases not matched to a gene: 10. Germline values: CDR1 SGHTA, CDR2 FQGNSA. The CDR3 loop spans 16 amino acids.